The TCR beta chain described here comes from a study of T-cell reconstitution after alpha-beta-depleted transplantation in children. Study results and limitations: Expanded clones from the graft, numbering several hundred, reportedly supplied alpha-beta T cells about two months after transplant.

Using unique molecular identifiers, the investigators prepared the TCRbeta library. TCRdb itself ran the PCR reads through MiXCR, one entry per CDR3 protein. The data show 600,000 to 800,000 distinct CDR3 sequences, about an eighth seen once. Concerning this clonotype: Its antigen is unknown.

The clonotype comes from a girl aged 2 to 9 with congenital amegakaryocytic thrombocytopenia, due to receive a stem cell transplant. Material: PBMCs, obtained before TCRalphabeta/CD19-depleted stem cell transplant.

The CDR3: CASRRGEYYEQYF. Here the CDR3 DNA reads TGTGCCTCCCGGCGGGGAGAATACTACGAGCAGTACTTC. This chain links TRBV15 with TRBJ2-7, with D maybe TRBD2 (6 bases). From germline, CDR1 is LNHNV and CDR2 YYDKDF (reference sequence). The CDR3 extends over 13 amino acids. The V end lost 11 bases, the J end lost 3 bases, and 17 bases lay between the germline ends.